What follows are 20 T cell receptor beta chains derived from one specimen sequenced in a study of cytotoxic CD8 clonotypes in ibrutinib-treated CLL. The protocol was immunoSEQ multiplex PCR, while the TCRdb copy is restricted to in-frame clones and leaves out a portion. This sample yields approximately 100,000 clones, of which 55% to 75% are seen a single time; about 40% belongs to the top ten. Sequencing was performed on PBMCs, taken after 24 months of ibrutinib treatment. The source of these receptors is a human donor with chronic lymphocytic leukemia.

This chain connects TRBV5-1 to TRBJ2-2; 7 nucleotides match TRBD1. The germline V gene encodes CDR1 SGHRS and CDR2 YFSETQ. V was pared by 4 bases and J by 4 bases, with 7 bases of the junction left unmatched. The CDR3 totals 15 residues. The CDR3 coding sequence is TGCGCCAGCAGCACCCCAGGGACAGCCACCGGGGAGCTGTTTTTT. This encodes CASSTPGTATGELFF.

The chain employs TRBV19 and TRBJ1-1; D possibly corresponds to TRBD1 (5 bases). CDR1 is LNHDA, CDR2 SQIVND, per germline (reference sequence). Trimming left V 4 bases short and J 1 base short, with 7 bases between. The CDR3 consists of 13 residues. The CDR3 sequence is CASSRGANTEAFF. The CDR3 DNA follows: TGTGCCAGTAGTAGAGGGGCGAACACTGAAGCTTTCTTT.

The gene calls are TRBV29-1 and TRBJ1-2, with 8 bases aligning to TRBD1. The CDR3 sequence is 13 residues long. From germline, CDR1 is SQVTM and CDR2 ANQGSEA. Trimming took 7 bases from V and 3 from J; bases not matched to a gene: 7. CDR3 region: CSARTGLDYGYTF. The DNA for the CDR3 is TGCAGCGCTCGGACAGGGCTCGACTATGGCTACACCTTC.

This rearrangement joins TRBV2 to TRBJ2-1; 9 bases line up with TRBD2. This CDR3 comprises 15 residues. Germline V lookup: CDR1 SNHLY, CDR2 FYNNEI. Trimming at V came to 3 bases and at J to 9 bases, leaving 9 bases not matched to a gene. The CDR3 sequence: CASSELTSGGGEQFF. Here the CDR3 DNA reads TGTGCCAGCAGTGAGCTGACTAGCGGCGGTGGTGAGCAGTTCTTC.

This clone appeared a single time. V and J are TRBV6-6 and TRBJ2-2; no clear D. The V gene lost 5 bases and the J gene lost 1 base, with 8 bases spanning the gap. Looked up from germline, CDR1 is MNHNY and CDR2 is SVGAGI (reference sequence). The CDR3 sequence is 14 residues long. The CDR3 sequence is CASSTPGNTGELFF. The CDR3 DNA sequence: TGTGCCAGCAGTACACCAGGGAACACCGGGGAGCTGTTTTTT.

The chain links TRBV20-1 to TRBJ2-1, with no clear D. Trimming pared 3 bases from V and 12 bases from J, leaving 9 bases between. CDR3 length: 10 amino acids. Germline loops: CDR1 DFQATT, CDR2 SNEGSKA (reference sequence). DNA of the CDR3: TGCAGTGCTAGGGGCCCAACGCAGTTCTTC. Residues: CSARGPTQFF.

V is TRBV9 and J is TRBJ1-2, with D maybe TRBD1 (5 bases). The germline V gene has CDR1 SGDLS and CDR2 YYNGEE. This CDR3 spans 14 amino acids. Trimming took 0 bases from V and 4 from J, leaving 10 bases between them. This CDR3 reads CASSVAGGPYGYTF. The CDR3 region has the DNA TGTGCCAGCAGCGTAGCTGGGGGTCCCTATGGCTACACCTTC. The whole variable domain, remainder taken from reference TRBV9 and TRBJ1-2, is DSGVTQTPKHLITATGQRVTLRCSPRSGDLSVYWYQQSLDQGLQFLIQYYNGEERAKGNILERFSAQQFPDLHSELNLSSLELGDSALYFCASSVAGGPYGYTFGSGTRLTVV.

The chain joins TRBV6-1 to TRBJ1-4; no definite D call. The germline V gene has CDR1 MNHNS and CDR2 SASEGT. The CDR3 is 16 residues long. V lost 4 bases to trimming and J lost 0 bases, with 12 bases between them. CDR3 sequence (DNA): TGTGCCAGCAGTGTGTACAGCGTTTCAACTAATGAAAAACTGTTTTTT. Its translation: CASSVYSVSTNEKLFF.

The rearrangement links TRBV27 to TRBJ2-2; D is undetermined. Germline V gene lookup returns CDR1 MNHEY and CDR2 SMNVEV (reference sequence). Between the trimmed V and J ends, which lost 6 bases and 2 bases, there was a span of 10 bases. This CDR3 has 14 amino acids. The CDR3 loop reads CASRRTVNTGELFF. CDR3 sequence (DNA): TGTGCCAGCAGGCGGACGGTTAACACCGGGGAGCTGTTTTTT.

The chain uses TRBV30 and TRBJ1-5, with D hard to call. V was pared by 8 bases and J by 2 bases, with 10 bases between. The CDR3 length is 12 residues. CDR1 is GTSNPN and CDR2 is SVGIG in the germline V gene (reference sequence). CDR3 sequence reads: CALGAGNQPQHF. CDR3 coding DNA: TGTGCCCTGGGAGCGGGCAATCAGCCCCAGCATTTT. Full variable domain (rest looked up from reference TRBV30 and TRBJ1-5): SQTIHQWPATLVQPVGSPLSLECTVEGTSNPNLYWYRQAAGRGLQLLFYSVGIGQISSEVPQNLSASRPQDRQFILSSKKLLLSDSGFYLCALGAGNQPQHFGDGTRLSIL.

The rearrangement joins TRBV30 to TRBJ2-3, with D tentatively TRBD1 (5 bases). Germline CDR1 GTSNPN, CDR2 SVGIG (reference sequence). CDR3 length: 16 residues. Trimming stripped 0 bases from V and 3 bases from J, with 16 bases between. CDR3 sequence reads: CAWSVGVGPRTDTQYF. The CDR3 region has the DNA TGTGCCTGGAGTGTAGGGGTGGGCCCCCGGACAGATACGCAGTATTTT. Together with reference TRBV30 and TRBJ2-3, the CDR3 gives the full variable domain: SQTIHQWPATLVQPVGSPLSLECTVEGTSNPNLYWYRQAAGRGLQLLFYSVGIGQISSEVPQNLSASRPQDRQFILSSKKLLLSDSGFYLCAWSVGVGPRTDTQYFGPGTRLTVL.

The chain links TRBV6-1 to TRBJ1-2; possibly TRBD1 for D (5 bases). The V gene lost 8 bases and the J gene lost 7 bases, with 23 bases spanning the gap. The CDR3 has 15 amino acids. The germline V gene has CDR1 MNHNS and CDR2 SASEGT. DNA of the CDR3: TGTGCCAGCCGACAGATTAGGGACTCGGGGAGTGGCTACACCTTC. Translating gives CASRQIRDSGSGYTF.

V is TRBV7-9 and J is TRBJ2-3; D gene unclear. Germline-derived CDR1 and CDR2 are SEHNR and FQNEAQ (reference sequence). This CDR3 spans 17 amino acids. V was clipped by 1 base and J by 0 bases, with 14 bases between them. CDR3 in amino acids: CASSLVSMVFSTDTQYF. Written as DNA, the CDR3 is TGTGCCAGCAGCTTAGTTTCGATGGTCTTTAGCACAGATACGCAGTATTTT.

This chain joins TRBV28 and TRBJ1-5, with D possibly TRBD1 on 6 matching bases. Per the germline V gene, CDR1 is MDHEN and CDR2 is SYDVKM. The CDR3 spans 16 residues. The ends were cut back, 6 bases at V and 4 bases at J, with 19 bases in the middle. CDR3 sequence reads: CASRPEGGLLNQPQHF. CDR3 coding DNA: TGTGCCAGCAGACCCGAGGGGGGGCTACTTAATCAGCCCCAGCATTTT.

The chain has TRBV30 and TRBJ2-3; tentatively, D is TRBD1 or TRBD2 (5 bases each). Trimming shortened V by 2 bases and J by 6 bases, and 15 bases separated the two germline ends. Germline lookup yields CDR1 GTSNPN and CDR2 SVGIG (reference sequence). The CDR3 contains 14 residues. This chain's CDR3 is CAWSSGLGTDTQYF. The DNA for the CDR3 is TGTGCCTGGAGTTCGGGGCTAGGGACGGATACGCAGTATTTT.

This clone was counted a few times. CDR3 loop: CASTRGPGDNQPQHF. CDR3 bases: TGTGCCAGCACGAGGGGCCCGGGGGACAATCAGCCCCAGCATTTT. The chain joins TRBV6-1 to TRBJ1-5; tentatively, D is TRBD1 (5 bases). Trimming stripped 7 bases from V and 3 bases from J, with 16 bases between. CDR1 is MNHNS, CDR2 SASEGT, per germline. This CDR3 is 15 amino acids long.

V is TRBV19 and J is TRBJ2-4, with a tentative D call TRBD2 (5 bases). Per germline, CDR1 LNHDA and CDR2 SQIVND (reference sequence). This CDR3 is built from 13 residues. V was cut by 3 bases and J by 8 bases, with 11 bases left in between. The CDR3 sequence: CASSMTLEDIQYF. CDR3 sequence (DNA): TGTGCCAGTAGTATGACTCTGGAGGACATTCAGTACTTC.

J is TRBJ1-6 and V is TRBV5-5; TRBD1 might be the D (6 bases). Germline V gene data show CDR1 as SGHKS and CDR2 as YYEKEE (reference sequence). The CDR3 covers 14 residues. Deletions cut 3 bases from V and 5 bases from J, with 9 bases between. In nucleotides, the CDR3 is TGTGCCAGCAGCTGGACAGACGATAATTCACCCCTCCACTTT. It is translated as CASSWTDDNSPLHF.

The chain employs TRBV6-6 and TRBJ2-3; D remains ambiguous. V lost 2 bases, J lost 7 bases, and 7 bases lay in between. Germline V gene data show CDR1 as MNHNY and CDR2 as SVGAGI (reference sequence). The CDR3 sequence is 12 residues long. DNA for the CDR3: TGTGCCAGCAGTTACGGACGATATACGCAGTATTTT. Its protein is CASSYGRYTQYF.

The CDR3 bases are TGTGCCAGCAGCAGACAGGAGACCTACGAGCAGTACTTC. Protein: CASSRQETYEQYF. The J gene is TRBJ2-7, the V gene TRBV5-8, with a weak D call TRBD1 (6 bases). This CDR3 is 13 amino acids long. Trimming cost V 4 bases and J 2 bases, with 10 bases left between them. Germline V gene lookup returns CDR1 SGHTS and CDR2 YDEGEE.